These 9 T cell receptor beta chains came from one sample sequenced in a study of shared clonotypes between healthy human individuals. Here immunoSEQ multiplex PCR was the method, and the copy in TCRdb shows in-frame clones only, minus some. The table records approximately 2.3 million clones, 90% to 95% of them present only once. Sequencing input: naive CD4+ T cells from PBMCs. Indicated subset: CD45RA+ positively selected. The receptor set was obtained from a man between 18 and 35 years old in good health. Some clones in this sample may be carry-over from other donors' samples.

A remark on this clone: This specimen includes other DNA sequences encoding the same CDR3. The chain joins TRBV30 to TRBJ1-1; perhaps TRBD1 as D (5 bases). The CDR3 length is 13 residues. CDR1 GTSNPN and CDR2 SVGIG come from the germline V gene (reference sequence). V was shortened by 3 bases and J by 1 base, with 9 bases between the two germline ends. CDR3 in DNA: TGTGCCTGGAGAGGTGGGGGGAACACTGAAGCTTTCTTT. Protein product: CAWRGGGNTEAFF.

This sequence joins TRBV6-6 and TRBJ2-7; 9 bases map to TRBD2. CDR3 size: 15 residues. Germline V gives CDR1 MNHNY, CDR2 SVGAGI (reference sequence). J lost 7 bases, V lost 7 bases, and 14 bases had no gene match. CDR3 coding DNA: TGTGCCAGCATAGAGGAGGCGGGACTAGCAGGAGAGCAGTACTTC. Its protein is CASIEEAGLAGEQYF.

The chain recombines TRBV5-1 with TRBJ1-1; 8 nucleotides line up with TRBD1. The CDR3 length is 15 residues. The ends lost 0 bases at V and 5 bases at J; junction bases unmatched: 6. The V gene's germline CDR1 is SGHRS and CDR2 YFSETQ. CDR3 sequence (DNA): TGCGCCAGCAGCTTGGCCGACAGGGGAGGGACTGAAGCTTTCTTT. Translation gives CASSLADRGGTEAFF. Full variable domain (outside the CDR3, taken from reference TRBV5-1 and TRBJ1-1): KAGVTQTPRYLIKTRGQQVTLSCSPISGHRSVSWYQQTPGQGLQFLFEYFSETQRNKGNFPGRFSGRQFSNSRSEMNVSTLELGDSALYLCASSLADRGGTEAFFGQGTRLTVV.

Turning to this clone: This same CDR3 is encoded by further DNA sequences in the sample. The J gene is TRBJ2-7, the V gene TRBV7-2; 8 bases are shared with TRBD2. CDR1 is SGHTA, CDR2 FQGNSA, per germline. The CDR3 is 14 residues long. After removal of 1 base from V and 1 base from J, the junction contained 0 bases not matched to a gene. The CDR3 loop is CASSLVAGSYEQYF. DNA of the CDR3: TGTGCCAGCAGCTTAGTAGCGGGGTCCTACGAGCAGTACTTC.

As to this clone: This same CDR3 is encoded by further DNA sequences in the sample. The rearrangement links TRBV5-1 to TRBJ1-2; no clear D gene. Germline CDR1 is SGHRS and CDR2 is YFSETQ. The length of the CDR3 is 12 residues. V shed 1 base and J shed 6 bases, with 7 bases lying between them. CDR3: CASSLSGDGYTF. In DNA form, the CDR3 reads TGCGCCAGCAGCTTGTCCGGAGATGGCTACACCTTC.

This clone appeared once. This chain connects TRBV10-3 to TRBJ1-1, with a weak D call TRBD1 (6 bases). V lost 0 bases and J 10 bases, leaving 21 bases between the germline ends. Germline V gene lookup returns CDR1 ENHRY and CDR2 SYGVKD. CDR3 length equals 16 residues. CDR3 residues: CAISESSLGGEGPAFF. The DNA of the CDR3 is TGTGCCATCAGTGAGTCCTCCCTAGGGGGAGAAGGCCCAGCTTTCTTT.

The CDR3 spells CASSPFTQETQYF. The CDR3 coding sequence is TGTGCCAGCTCACCTTTCACCCAAGAGACCCAGTACTTC. The V and J genes are TRBV18 and TRBJ2-5; D is unresolved. There are 13 residues in the CDR3. The ends were cut back, 3 bases at V and 1 base at J, with 6 bases in the middle. Per germline, CDR1 KGHSH and CDR2 LQKENI.

The chain recombines TRBV30 with TRBJ2-5; 10 nucleotides match TRBD2. After removal of 4 bases from V and 4 bases from J, the junction contained 12 bases not matched to a gene. Germline loops: CDR1 GTSNPN, CDR2 SVGIG (reference sequence). This CDR3 region has 16 residues. The CDR3 region is CAWTSRSGRALETQYF. The CDR3 DNA reads as TGTGCCTGGACGTCTAGGAGCGGGAGGGCCTTAGAGACCCAGTACTTC.

CDR3 coding DNA: TGCGCCAGCAGCGTAGACAGGAGGACGTTCTTC. It yields the protein CASSVDRRTFF. The V gene is TRBV5-1, the J gene TRBJ2-1, with a possible D match to TRBD1 (6 bases). From germline, CDR1 is SGHRS and CDR2 YFSETQ. V lost 4 bases and J lost 15, with 14 bases in between. The CDR3 runs to 11 residues.